This note documents a single T cell receptor beta chain sequence. This receptor's antigen is unknown. No base qualities exist here, and no much larger clone lies one base off it. Collaborating institutions collected whole blood in K2EDTA tubes following their own protocols. For TCRbeta analysis, collaborator samples were shipped as frozen whole blood, as isolated PBMCs, or as DNA extracted from either sample type. TCRbeta CDR3 regions were amplified from genomic DNA using the immunoSEQ Assay, a bias-controlled multiplex PCR. In the source study's methods: Nucleated cell counts per sample were estimated from amplification of reference gene primers within the assay. To quantify the absolute abundance of each unique TCRbeta CDR3 rearrangement, sequence reads were collapsed and filtered. For each sample, productive Simpson clonality was calculated as the square root of Simpson's diversity index across productive rearrangements. Held by TCRdb, this immuneACCESS table contains in-frame sequences only and omits some clones. Under half of the omission traces to an unresolved V gene where checked; the cause of the rest is unknown. The DNA was the basis for D and trimming; V, J and clone size are from that table. This sample gives 130,000 to 150,000 clones in total; about 85% of them show up just once. The leading ten clones occupy under 3% of the sample.

Its CDR3 holds 16 amino acids, cysteine through phenylalanine. Of the read, only the CDR3 DNA is kept; its 48 bases are in frame from base 1. V is shortened by 7 bases, J by 0 bases, and the region joining them spans 13 bases. CDR1 MDHEN and CDR2 SYDVKM were looked up in the germline V gene. This sample was included in a study of blood T cell repertoires in COVID-19 (dated by TCRdb to between 2020 and 2021). About the study as a whole: Samples from collaborators originated in the United States, Italy and Spain and spanned both the acute and convalescent phases of COVID-19. Nearly every sample came with metadata listing a de-identified subject ID, COVID-19 status, age in years and sex. The repertoires were released in a freely available public database intended as a resource for research on the immune response to SARS-CoV-2. Deeply sampled blood TCRbeta repertoires from subjects exposed to, actively infected with, or recovered from COVID-19 were included in the dataset. Where available, HLA class I and class II types were taken from metadata supplied by the sample provider and were not determined by assay-based typing. The samples were drawn from the first 160 participants of the ongoing ImmuneRACE study and from 1,254 subjects provided by 6 global collaborators. The prospective study material was composed of cDNA or gDNA derived from T cells, B-cell-depleted T cells, or PBMCs.

What the authors observed across the whole study: The quantity of clinical and demographic metadata differed by source and by participant and was supplied without curation.

The sequence joins TRBV28 to TRBJ1-6; a tentative D call is TRBD1 (5 bases match). The clonotype was recovered from a middle-aged woman with active or convalescent COVID-19. The sample consisted of peripheral blood. The CDR3 region: CASTMGGSSYNSPLHF. The DNA reads as follows: TGTGCCAGCACCATGGGGGGGAGCTCCTATAATTCACCCCTCCACTTT.